The following is a T cell receptor beta chain sequence with its context. The source of the sample is a study of long-term antiretroviral therapy in people with HIV. The authors ran the immunoSEQ assay, v3.0, at survey level. Sequencing used immunoSEQ multiplex PCR; TCRdb keeps in-frame clones, though not all of them. The table shows fewer than 35,000 clones, with about 85% occurring only once. Germline V CDR1 and CDR2: SEHNR, FQNEAQ (reference sequence). The CDR3 consists of 14 residues. Trimming shortened V by 3 bases and J by 3 bases, and 10 bases separated the two germline ends. The origin of this receptor is a middle-aged man with HIV. The V gene is TRBV7-9, the J gene TRBJ2-3; no firm D call. Source: unsorted PBMCs, taken 3 years after starting antiretroviral therapy. Here the CDR3 reads CASSLGLGTDTQYF. CDR3 nucleotides: TGTGCCAGCAGCTTGGGTCTAGGAACAGATACGCAGTATTTT.